The 3 T cell receptor beta chains in this list originate from one sample, sequenced in a study of T cell responses to AZD1222 COVID-19 vaccine. The method was immunoSEQ multiplex PCR; TCRdb's version includes in-frame clones alone and lacks a portion of them. The sample yields 75,000 to 100,000 clones, about 89% seen once. The source was peripheral blood, collected on day 0 of AZD1222 vaccination. These receptors originate from an adult in good health.

The chain couples TRBV19 to TRBJ1-2, with 12 bases lining up with TRBD1. The CDR3 is 15 residues long. The germline V gene has CDR1 LNHDA and CDR2 SQIVND (reference sequence). J gave up 4 bases and V 7 bases, and 7 bases lay outside the gene matches. CDR3: CASTRQGQGAYGYTF. CDR3 sequence (DNA): TGTGCCAGTACTCGTCAGGGACAGGGGGCCTATGGCTACACCTTC.

This chain joins TRBV7-2 and TRBJ1-1; D possibly corresponds to TRBD1 (6 bases). CDR1 is SGHTA and CDR2 is FQGNSA in the germline V gene. The CDR3 contains 17 residues. V dropped 5 bases and J dropped 1 base, with 20 bases sitting between them. CDR3 nucleotide sequence: TGTGCCAGCAGCCCAAGGGGCAGGGGCCCTTCGAACACTGAAGCTTTCTTT. It codes for CASSPRGRGPSNTEAFF.

V and J are TRBV20-1 and TRBJ2-7; TRBD2 matches 8 bases. The V gene's germline CDR1 is DFQATT and CDR2 SNEGSKA (reference sequence). CDR3 size: 14 residues. Trimming at V came to 3 bases and at J to 5 bases, leaving 9 bases not matched to a gene. CDR3 loop: CSASPREASDEQYF. Here the CDR3 DNA reads TGCAGTGCTAGTCCGCGGGAGGCCTCGGACGAGCAGTACTTC.